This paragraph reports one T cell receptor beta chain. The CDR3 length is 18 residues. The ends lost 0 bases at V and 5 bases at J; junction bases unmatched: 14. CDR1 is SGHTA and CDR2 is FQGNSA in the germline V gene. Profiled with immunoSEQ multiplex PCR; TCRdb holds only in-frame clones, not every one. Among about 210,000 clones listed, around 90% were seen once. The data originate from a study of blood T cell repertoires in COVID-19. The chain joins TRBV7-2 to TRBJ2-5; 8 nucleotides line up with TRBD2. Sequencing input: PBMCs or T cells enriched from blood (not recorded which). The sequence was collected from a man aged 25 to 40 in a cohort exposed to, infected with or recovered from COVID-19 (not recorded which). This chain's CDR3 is CASSLAPGGGKRGETQYF. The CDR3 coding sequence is TGTGCCAGCAGCTTAGCCCCCGGGGGGGGGAAAAGGGGGGAGACCCAGTACTTC.